This entry lists 30 T cell receptor beta chains sequenced from one sample in a study of T cells in Graves' hyperthyroidism and ophthalmopathy. Amplified regions were TCR beta CDR3 sequences from RNA transcripts. TCR CDR3 regions were first amplified by RT-PCR with HTBI primers. TCRdb passed the multiplex PCR reads through MiXCR, listing each CDR3 protein once. Among around 420,000 distinct CDR3 sequences listed, 15% to 18% were seen once. Sequencing input: blood. These receptors all come from a young woman with Graves' hyperthyroidism.

This clonotype was counted at least ten times. This chain joins TRBV11-2 and TRBJ2-1, with TRBD2 identical over 9 bases. After removal of 1 base from V and 10 bases from J, the junction contained 17 bases not matched to a gene. The CDR3 extends over 18 amino acids. CDR1 is SGHAT and CDR2 is FQNNGV in the germline V gene. The CDR3: CASSLAPSPAGGPKEQFF. The DNA for the CDR3 is TGTGCCAGCAGCTTAGCCCCCAGTCCCGCGGGAGGGCCAAAGGAGCAGTTCTTC.

This clonotype was seen at least ten times. The V call is TRBV7-9, the J call TRBJ2-1; 10 positions match TRBD2. Germline V CDR1 and CDR2: SEHNR, FQNEAQ (reference sequence). This CDR3 contains 17 residues. With V trimmed by 2 bases and J by 8 bases, 12 bases remained unmatched. This CDR3 is CASSLRFASGSSDEQFF. The CDR3 DNA is TGTGCCAGCAGCTTACGGTTTGCTAGCGGGAGCTCCGATGAGCAGTTCTTC. Drawing the rest from reference TRBV7-9 and TRBJ2-1, the complete variable domain is DTGVSQNPRHKITKRGQNVTFRCDPISEHNRLYWYRQTLGQGPEFLTYFQNEAQLEKSRLLSDRFSAERPKGSFSTLEIQRTEQGDSAMYLCASSLRFASGSSDEQFFGPGTRLTVL.

This clonotype has a count of ten or more. The V and J genes are TRBV30 and TRBJ2-2, with 10 bases identical to TRBD2. The J segment lost 6 bases and the V segment lost 0 bases, leaving 1 base of the junction unmatched. Germline CDR1 is GTSNPN and CDR2 is SVGIG (reference sequence). There are 14 residues in the CDR3. The CDR3 DNA reads TGTGCCTGGAGTGTGAGCGGGAGGGCCGGGGAGCTGTTTTTT. This encodes CAWSVSGRAGELFF.

This chain links TRBV12-3 or TRBV12-4 with TRBJ1-1; perhaps TRBD1 as D (6 bases). This CDR3 has 14 amino acids. Trimming left V 8 bases short and J 1 base short, with 14 bases between. CDR3 sequence (DNA): TGTGCCAGCTGTCGGGGAGGGGGGAACACTGAAGCTTTCTTT. This sequence encodes CASCRGGGNTEAFF.

Comment on this clonotype: Compared with germline, one end of the junction differs, possibly owing to a read error. V and J are TRBV4-2 and TRBJ2-1; D is possibly TRBD2 (6 bases). The CDR3 runs to 15 residues. The germline V gene has CDR1 LGHNA and CDR2 YNFKEQ. CDR3 DNA sequence: TGTGCCGGCAGCCAAGTGGCGGGGTACTACAATGAGCAGTTCTTC. Translation gives CAGSQVAGYYNEQFF.

The rearrangement joins TRBV27 to TRBJ2-5, with 13 bases identical to TRBD2. CDR1 is MNHEY, CDR2 SMNVEV, per germline (reference sequence). The V gene end was trimmed by 5 bases and the J gene end by 5 bases; junction bases not matched to a gene: 14. The CDR3 is 18 residues long. This chain's CDR3 is CASSVSSRGLAGYETQYF. DNA of the CDR3: TGTGCCAGCAGTGTCTCCTCAAGGGGACTAGCGGGATATGAGACCCAGTACTTC.

The sample holds a few counts of this clonotype. V usage is TRBV20-1 and J usage is TRBJ1-6; D is possibly TRBD1 (6 bases). CDR3 size: 14 residues. Germline-derived CDR1 and CDR2 are DFQATT and SNEGSKA (reference sequence). Trimming took 6 bases from V and 8 from J, leaving 17 bases between them. The CDR3 reads CSAQTGFNDSPLHF. DNA for the CDR3: TGCAGTGCCCAGACAGGTTTTAATGATTCACCCCTCCACTTT.

This clonotype was counted a few times. The J gene is TRBJ1-5, the V gene TRBV7-2; 9 nucleotides align to TRBD1. CDR1 and CDR2 from the germline V gene are SGHTA and FQGNSA. The CDR3 extends over 16 amino acids. Trimming cost V 4 bases and J 2 bases; bases outside gene matches: 6. CDR3 sequence reads: CASSSRQGGGNQPQHF. The DNA of the CDR3 is TGTGCCAGCAGCTCCAGACAGGGGGGAGGCAATCAGCCCCAGCATTTT.

This clonotype was observed many times. This sequence joins TRBV2 and TRBJ1-2; 7 bases agree with TRBD1. The CDR3 loop spans 15 amino acids. Unmatched junction bases numbered 14, after V lost 8 bases and J lost 5 bases. Germline V CDR1 and CDR2: SNHLY, FYNNEI. The CDR3 region has the DNA TGTGCCAGCCGTGGGCTCCGGCAGGGGGGGTATGGCTACACCTTC. Translated: CASRGLRQGGYGYTF. Looking up the rest from reference TRBV2 and TRBJ1-2 gives the full variable domain: EPEVTQTPSHQVTQMGQEVILRCVPISNHLYFYWYRQILGQKVEFLVSFYNNEISEKSEIFDDQFSVERPDGSNFTLKIRSTKLEDSAMYFCASRGLRQGGYGYTFGSGTRLTVV.

This chain joins TRBV20-1 and TRBJ2-3; TRBD2 matches at 10 bases. CDR3 length equals 15 residues. J lost 5 bases, V lost 5 bases, and 10 bases had no gene match. The germline V gene has CDR1 DFQATT and CDR2 SNEGSKA (reference sequence). The chain's CDR3 is CSASSGGLGEDTQYF. In DNA, the CDR3 is TGCAGTGCTTCTAGCGGGGGCCTAGGGGAAGATACGCAGTATTTT.

Ten or more counts support this clonotype. The chain joins TRBV27 to TRBJ1-5; 7 nucleotides match TRBD1. The CDR3 spans 16 residues. Germline V gene sequence: CDR1 MNHEY, CDR2 SMNVEV (reference sequence). V lost 4 bases and J lost 3; bases outside the gene matches: 9. The CDR3 loop is CASSSQPGQFNQPQHF. In nucleotides, the CDR3 is TGTGCCAGCAGTTCGCAGCCGGGACAGTTCAATCAGCCCCAGCATTTT.

A few counts support this clonotype. The chain combines TRBV5-4 with TRBJ2-2; TRBD2 matches 9 bases. CDR3 length: 17 amino acids. V was clipped by 0 bases and J by 1 base; unmatched bases: 4. Germline CDR1 SGHNT, CDR2 YYREEE (reference sequence). The CDR3 DNA reads as TGTGCCAGCAGCTTGGAGGTGACTAGCGGGAACACCGGGGAGCTGTTTTTT. Translation: CASSLEVTSGNTGELFF.

The rearrangement joins TRBV7-2 to TRBJ1-2; D gene uncertain. The germline V and J ends were trimmed by 3 bases and 8 bases, with 19 bases remaining between them. Germline assignment: CDR1 SGHTA and CDR2 FQGNSA. CDR3 length equals 15 residues. CDR3 nucleotides: TGTGCCAGCAGCTTGAGACCCCTGGCTATTACGGGCTACACCTTC. Its protein product is CASSLRPLAITGYTF.

This clonotype occurred many times. The chain recombines TRBV6-1 with TRBJ2-5, with 13 bases that match TRBD2. Germline V gene data show CDR1 as MNHNS and CDR2 as SASEGT. The junction had 6 bases not matched to a gene; V was cut back by 6 bases and J by 5 bases. The CDR3 covers 15 residues. DNA of the CDR3: TGTGCCAGCAGGGCCGGGACTAGCGGGGTCGAGACCCAGTACTTC. Its translation: CASRAGTSGVETQYF.

This clonotype was counted at least ten times. The chain recombines TRBV28 with TRBJ1-2; possible D gene TRBD1, 5 bases. Germline V lookup: CDR1 MDHEN, CDR2 SYDVKM. The CDR3 has 15 amino acids. V shed 3 bases and J shed 2 bases, with 13 bases lying between them. The CDR3 region is CASSFYQGANYGYTF. CDR3 in DNA: TGTGCCAGCAGTTTTTATCAGGGTGCAAACTATGGCTACACCTTC.

In its sample, this clonotype was seen many times. V gene TRBV7-2 combines with J gene TRBJ2-7, with unresolved D. Between the trimmed V and J ends, which lost 1 base and 3 bases, there was a span of 13 bases. CDR1 and CDR2 from the germline V gene are SGHTA and FQGNSA. The CDR3 totals 15 residues. CDR3 nucleotide sequence: TGTGCCAGCAGCTTAGATGGTAGTGGGGTCTACGAGCAGTACTTC. Residues: CASSLDGSGVYEQYF. Full variable domain (rest looked up from reference TRBV7-2 and TRBJ2-7): GAGVSQSPSNKVTEKGKDVELRCDPISGHTALYWYRQSLGQGLEFLIYFQGNSAPDKSGLPSDRFSAERTGGSVSTLTIQRTQQEDSAVYLCASSLDGSGVYEQYFGPGTRLTVT.

This clonotype was seen more than once but under ten times. This sequence joins TRBV6-2 or TRBV6-3 and TRBJ2-7; the match to TRBD1 covers 11 bases. V lost 2 bases to trimming and J lost 1 base; unmatched junction nucleotides: 7. Germline-derived CDR1 and CDR2 are MNHEY and SVGEGT. The CDR3 has 17 amino acids. This CDR3 is CASSYPSDRGRSYEQYF. The CDR3 coding sequence is TGTGCCAGCAGTTACCCCTCGGACAGGGGGCGATCCTACGAGCAGTACTTC.

Remarks on this clonotype: The CDR3 end shows no conserved phenylalanine or tryptophan, and so a read error is likely. The chain links TRBV19 to TRBJ1-6, with 9 bases lining up with TRBD1. V shed 5 bases and J 13 bases; nucleotides not matched to a gene: 12. The CDR3 is 15 residues long. CDR1 LNHDA and CDR2 SQIVND come from the germline V gene (reference sequence). This CDR3 is CASSPSGTGRKPLHL. The DNA of the CDR3 is TGTGCCAGTAGTCCCTCGGGGACAGGGAGAAAGCCCCTCCACCTT.

This clonotype was counted at least ten times. The rearrangement links TRBV9 to TRBJ2-7; D gene unclear. The V end lost 0 bases, the J end lost 3 bases, and 10 bases lay between the germline ends. The CDR3 covers 14 residues. The V gene's germline CDR1 is SGDLS and CDR2 YYNGEE. CDR3 coding DNA: TGTGCCAGCAGCGTAGCGGGTGTAGGCTACGAGCAGTACTTC. It specifies CASSVAGVGYEQYF.

The V call is TRBV5-5, the J call TRBJ2-2; perhaps TRBD2 as D (6 bases). The germline gives CDR1 SGHKS, CDR2 YYEKEE (reference sequence). This CDR3 is 17 amino acids long. V lost 6 bases to trimming and J lost 4 bases, with 22 bases between them. The CDR3 coding sequence is TGTGCCAGCACCCTTGCCGGGGGTCCAAGGGGCACCGGGGAGCTGTTTTTT. As protein: CASTLAGGPRGTGELFF. Looking up the rest from reference TRBV5-5 and TRBJ2-2 gives the full variable domain: DAGVTQSPTHLIKTRGQQVTLRCSPISGHKSVSWYQQVLGQGPQFIFQYYEKEERGRGNFPDRFSARQFPNYSSELNVNALLLGDSALYLCASTLAGGPRGTGELFFGEGSRLTVL.

This clonotype was counted a few times. J is TRBJ1-2 and V is TRBV6-2 or TRBV6-3; no reliable D call. Germline CDR1 reads MNHEY; CDR2 reads SVGEGT. V was cut by 0 bases and J by 6 bases, with 5 bases left in between. CDR3 size: 12 residues. The CDR3 loop reads CASSYSADGYTF. Here the CDR3 DNA reads TGTGCCAGCAGTTACTCGGCAGATGGCTACACCTTC.

This clonotype was found many times. The chain has TRBV19 and TRBJ1-5, with 9 bases aligning to TRBD1. Germline lookup yields CDR1 LNHDA and CDR2 SQIVND (reference sequence). The CDR3 runs 16 residues. Trimming took 5 bases from V and 2 from J; bases not matched to a gene: 7. The CDR3 sequence is CASSLSRTGGNQPQHF. In DNA form, the CDR3 reads TGTGCCAGTAGTTTGAGCCGGACAGGGGGCAATCAGCCCCAGCATTTT.

This clonotype was counted at least ten times. CDR3 nucleotides: TGTGCCAGCAGCCCACAGCCGAACACTGAAGCTTTCTTT. This encodes CASSPQPNTEAFF. The chain uses TRBV11-2 and TRBJ1-1; D unclear. This CDR3 region has 13 residues. Trimming stripped 5 bases from V and 1 base from J, with 8 bases between. Germline CDR1 and CDR2: SGHAT and FQNNGV. Full variable domain (rest looked up from reference TRBV11-2 and TRBJ1-1): EAGVAQSPRYKIIEKRQSVAFWCNPISGHATLYWYQQILGQGPKLLIQFQNNGVVDDSQLPKDRFSAERLKGVDSTLKIQPAKLEDSAVYLCASSPQPNTEAFFGQGTRLTVV.

At least ten counts were recorded for this clonotype. The V gene is TRBV20-1, the J gene TRBJ2-2, with a tentative D call TRBD1 (7 bases). This CDR3 comprises 16 residues. The V end lost 1 base, the J end lost 2 bases, and 14 bases lay between the germline ends. Germline CDR1 reads DFQATT; CDR2 reads SNEGSKA (reference sequence). CDR3 sequence reads: CSARGAGGFNTGELFF. CDR3 in DNA: TGCAGTGCTAGAGGAGCAGGGGGGTTCAACACCGGGGAGCTGTTTTTT.

The chain employs TRBV20-1 and TRBJ1-6, with a tentative D call TRBD1 (5 bases). V was shortened by 6 bases and J by 7 bases, with 13 bases between the two germline ends. Germline CDR1 is DFQATT and CDR2 is SNEGSKA (reference sequence). This CDR3 has 13 residues. CDR3 sequence reads: CSATQGGNSPLHF. Written as DNA, the CDR3 is TGCAGTGCCACGCAGGGAGGGAATTCACCCCTCCACTTT.

In its sample, this clonotype was seen many times. CDR3 loop: CAISNDRDSTYEQYF. CDR3 in DNA: TGTGCCATCAGTAATGACCGGGACAGTACCTACGAGCAGTACTTC. The chain combines TRBV10-3 with TRBJ2-7; 7 positions match TRBD1. CDR3 length equals 15 residues. V lost 5 bases to trimming and J lost 2 bases; unmatched junction nucleotides: 9. The germline V gene encodes CDR1 ENHRY and CDR2 SYGVKD.

Many counts were recorded for this clonotype. The chain links TRBV12-3 or TRBV12-4 to TRBJ2-1; weak D call: TRBD2 (5 bases). With 1 base removed from V and 5 bases from J, the gap between germline ends came to 12 bases. The CDR3 covers 15 residues. The CDR3 loop is CASSLVAGSHNEQFF. The DNA of the CDR3 is TGTGCCAGCAGTTTAGTGGCGGGCAGCCACAATGAGCAGTTCTTC.

This chain links TRBV12-3 or TRBV12-4 with TRBJ1-6; the D gene is possibly TRBD1 (6 bases). The CDR3 has 13 amino acids. Trimming took off 4 bases at V and 7 bases at J, with 8 bases between the two ends. CDR3 coding DNA: TGTGCCAGCAGTTGGGACAAGAATTCACCCCTCCACTTT. Its protein product is CASSWDKNSPLHF.

J is TRBJ1-3 and V is TRBV5-5; 7 nucleotides align to TRBD1. The CDR3 is 17 amino acids. Losses at the gene ends were 0 bases for V and 0 bases for J; bases not matched to a gene: 6. Looked up from germline, CDR1 is SGHKS and CDR2 is YYEKEE (reference sequence). The CDR3 nucleotides are TGTGCCAGCAGCTTGGTGGGCCAGGGGGACTCTGGAAACACCATATATTTT. It translates to CASSLVGQGDSGNTIYF.

This chain joins TRBV12-3 or TRBV12-4 and TRBJ2-1, with 10 bases fitting TRBD2. Trimming removed 8 bases from V and 10 bases from J; junction bases left unmatched: 5. This CDR3 has 12 amino acids. The DNA of the CDR3 is TGTGCCAGCCGAGCGGGAGGGCGAGAGCAGTTCTTC. Its translation is CASRAGGREQFF.